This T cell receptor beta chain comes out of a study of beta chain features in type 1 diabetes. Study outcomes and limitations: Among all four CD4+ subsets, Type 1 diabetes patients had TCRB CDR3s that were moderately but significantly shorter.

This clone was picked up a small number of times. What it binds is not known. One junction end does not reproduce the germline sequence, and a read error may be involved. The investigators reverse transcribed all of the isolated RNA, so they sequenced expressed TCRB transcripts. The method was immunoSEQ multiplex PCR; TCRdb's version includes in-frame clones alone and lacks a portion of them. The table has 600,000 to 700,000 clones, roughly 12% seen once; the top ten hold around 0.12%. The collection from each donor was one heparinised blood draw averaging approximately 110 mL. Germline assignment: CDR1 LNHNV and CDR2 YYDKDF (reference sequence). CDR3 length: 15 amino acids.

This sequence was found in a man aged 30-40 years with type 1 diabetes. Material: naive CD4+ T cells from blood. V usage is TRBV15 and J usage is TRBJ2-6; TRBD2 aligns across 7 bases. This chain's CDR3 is CATSRDRGGGNVLTF. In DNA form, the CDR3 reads TGTGCCACCAGCAGAGATAGAGGCGGGGGCAACGTCCTGACTTTC. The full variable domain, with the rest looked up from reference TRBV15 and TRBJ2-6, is DAMVIQNPRYQVTQFGKPVTLSCSQTLNHNVMYWYQQKSSQAPKLLFHYYDKDFNNEADTPDNFQSRRPNTSFCFLDIRSPGLGDTAMYLCATSRDRGGGNVLTFGAGSRLTVL.